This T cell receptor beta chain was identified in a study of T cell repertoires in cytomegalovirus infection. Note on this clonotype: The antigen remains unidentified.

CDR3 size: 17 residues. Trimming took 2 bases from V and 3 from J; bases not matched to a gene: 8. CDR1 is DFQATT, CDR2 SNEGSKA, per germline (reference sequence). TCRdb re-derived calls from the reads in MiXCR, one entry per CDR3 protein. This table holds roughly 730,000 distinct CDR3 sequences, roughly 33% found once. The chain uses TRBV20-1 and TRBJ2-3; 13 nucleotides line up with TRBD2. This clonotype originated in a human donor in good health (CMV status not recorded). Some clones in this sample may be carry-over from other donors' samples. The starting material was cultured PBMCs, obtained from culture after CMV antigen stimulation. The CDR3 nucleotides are TGCAGTGCTAGACCGCCGGGACTAGCGGGGAGAACAGATACGCAGTATTTT. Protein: CSARPPGLAGRTDTQYF.